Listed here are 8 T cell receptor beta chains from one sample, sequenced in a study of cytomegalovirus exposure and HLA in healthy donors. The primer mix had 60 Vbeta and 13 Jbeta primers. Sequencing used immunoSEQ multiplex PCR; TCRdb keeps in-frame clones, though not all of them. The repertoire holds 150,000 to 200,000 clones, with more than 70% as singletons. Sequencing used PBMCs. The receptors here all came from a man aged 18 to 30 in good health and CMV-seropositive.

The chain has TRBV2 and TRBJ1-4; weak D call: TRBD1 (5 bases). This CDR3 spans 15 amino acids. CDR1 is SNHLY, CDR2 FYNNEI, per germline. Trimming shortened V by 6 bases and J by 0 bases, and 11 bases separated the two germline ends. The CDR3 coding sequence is TGTGCCAGCAGGGGGCAAGATGCAACTAATGAAAAACTGTTTTTT. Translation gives CASRGQDATNEKLFF.

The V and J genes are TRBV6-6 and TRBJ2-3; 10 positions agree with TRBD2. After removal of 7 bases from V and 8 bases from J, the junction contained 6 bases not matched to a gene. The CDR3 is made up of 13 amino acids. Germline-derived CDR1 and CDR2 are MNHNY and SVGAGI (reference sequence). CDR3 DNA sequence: TGTGCCAGCAATACCGTAGCGGGAGGTACGCAGTATTTT. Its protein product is CASNTVAGGTQYF.

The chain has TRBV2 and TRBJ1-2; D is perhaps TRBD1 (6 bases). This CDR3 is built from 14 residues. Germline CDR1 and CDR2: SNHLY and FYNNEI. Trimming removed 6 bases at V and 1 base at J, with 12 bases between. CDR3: CASSDGTSNYGYTF. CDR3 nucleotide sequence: TGTGCCAGCAGCGACGGGACAAGTAACTATGGCTACACCTTC.

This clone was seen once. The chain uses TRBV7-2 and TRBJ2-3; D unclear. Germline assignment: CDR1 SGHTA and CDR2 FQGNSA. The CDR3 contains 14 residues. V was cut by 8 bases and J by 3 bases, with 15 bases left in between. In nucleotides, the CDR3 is TGTGCCAGCTTACAGTCGTGGGCGACAGATACGCAGTATTTT. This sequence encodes CASLQSWATDTQYF.

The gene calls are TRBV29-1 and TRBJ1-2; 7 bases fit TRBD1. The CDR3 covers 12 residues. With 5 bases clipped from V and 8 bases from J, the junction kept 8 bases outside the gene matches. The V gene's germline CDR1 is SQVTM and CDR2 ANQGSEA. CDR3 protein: CSVSDRTGGYTF. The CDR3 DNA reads TGCAGCGTTTCGGACAGGACAGGCGGCTACACCTTC.

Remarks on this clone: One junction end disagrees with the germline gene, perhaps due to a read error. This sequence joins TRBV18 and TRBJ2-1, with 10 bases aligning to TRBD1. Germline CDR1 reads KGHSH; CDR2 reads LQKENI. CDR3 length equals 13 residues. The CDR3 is CASSPGTGDAEVF. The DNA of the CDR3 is TGTGCCAGCTCACCAGGGACAGGGGACGCGGAGGTCTTC.

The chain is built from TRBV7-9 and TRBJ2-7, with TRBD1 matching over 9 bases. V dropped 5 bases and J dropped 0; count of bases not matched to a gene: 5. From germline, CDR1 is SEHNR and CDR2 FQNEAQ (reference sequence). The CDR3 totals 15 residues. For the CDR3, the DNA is TGTGCCAGCAGCCCCCGACAGGGGGGCTCCTACGAGCAGTACTTC. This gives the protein CASSPRQGGSYEQYF.

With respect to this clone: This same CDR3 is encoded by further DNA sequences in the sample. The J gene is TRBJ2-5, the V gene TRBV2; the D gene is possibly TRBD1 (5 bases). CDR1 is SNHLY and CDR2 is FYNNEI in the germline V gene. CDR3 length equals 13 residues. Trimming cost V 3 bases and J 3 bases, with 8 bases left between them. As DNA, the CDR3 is TGTGCCAGCAGTGAGAACAGGAAAGAGACCCAGTACTTC. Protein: CASSENRKETQYF.